The present T cell receptor beta chain was sequenced within a study of T cells of healthy individuals. TCRdb redid the calling of the 5' RACE reads with MiXCR, one entry per CDR3 protein. The data show about 100,000 distinct CDR3 sequences, 15% to 20% seen once. CDR3 length: 15 amino acids. The V gene lost 11 bases and the J gene lost 4 bases, with 22 bases spanning the gap. The germline CDR1 and CDR2 sequences are SNHLY and FYNNEI. V is TRBV2 and J is TRBJ2-3, with D perhaps matching TRBD1 or TRBD2 (7 bases each). This clonotype was sampled from a human donor in good health. CDR3 amino acids: CADRARGGGADTQYF. The DNA for the CDR3 is TGTGCCGACCGAGCCAGGGGGGGGGGCGCAGATACGCAGTATTTT.